These T cell receptor beta chains were read from a single sample in a study of T cells in placental villitis. Generated by immunoSEQ multiplex PCR, the TCRdb table keeps only in-frame clones and is missing some. The sample shows several hundred clones, over 65% of them seen only once. Sequencing was performed on placental tissue containing maternal and fetal cells. These receptors were collected from a human patient with villitis of unknown etiology; the placental T cells may come from both mother and fetus. Both conserved end residues are part of each CDR3. D genes are given only for firm matches. Clone size is given for some rows only: seen once, a few or many times, or a class if the clone is expanded.

>.|TRBJ1-5|TRBV6-2/TRBV6-3|.
TGTGCCAGCAGTTATCCCGATGTCCCGAGGTCCCAGCATTTT
CASSYPDVPRSQHF
>.|TRBJ1-2|TRBV5-4|.
TGTGCCAGCAGCTTGGGCACGCGGCAGTACTATGGCTACACCTTC
CASSLGTRQYYGYTF
>.|TRBJ2-1|TRBV27|TRBD2
TGTGCCAGCAAGGACGCTCGCGGGGGGTCCTACAATGAGCAGTTCTTC
CASKDARGGSYNEQFF
>.|TRBJ2-1|TRBV10-3|.
TGTGCCATCACCACATCCAATGAGCAGTTCTTC
CAITTSNEQFF
>.|TRBJ2-1|TRBV9|.
TGTGCCAGCAGCGTAGGAGTTAAAGGTTACAATGAGCAGTTCTTC
CASSVGVKGYNEQFF
>few|TRBJ1-5|TRBV4-2|TRBD1
TGTGCCAGCAGCCAAGAGGACAGGGGCAATCAGCCCCAGCATTTT
CASSQEDRGNQPQHF
>.|TRBJ1-3|TRBV2|TRBD1
TGTGCCAGCAGTCCAACCCAGACAGGGTCTGGAAACACCATATATTTT
CASSPTQTGSGNTIYF
>.|TRBJ1-1|TRBV6-5|.
TGTGCCAGCAGTTACTCTTCGGGGAGTACTGAAGCTTTCTTT
CASSYSSGSTEAFF
>.|TRBJ2-1|TRBV2|.
TGTGCCAGCTCCGTGGACAGTACCGGTTGGGGTGAGCAGTTCTTC
CASSVDSTGWGEQFF
>.|TRBJ2-7|TRBV28|.
TGTGCCAGCAGTGATCCGCTGCCCTACGAGCAGTACTTC
CASSDPLPYEQYF
>few|TRBJ2-1|TRBV19|TRBD2
TGTGCCACCGAAAGCGGGATAAGCTCCTACAATGAGCAGTTCTTC
CATESGISSYNEQFF
>.|TRBJ2-1|TRBV3-1/TRBV3-2|.
TGTGCCAGCAGCCAAGATCCCGGGCTTTTAGATGAGCAGTTCTTC
CASSQDPGLLDEQFF
>.|TRBJ2-7|TRBV7-6|.
TGTGCCAGCAGCTTACGAGTCGGAGACGAGCAGTACTTC
CASSLRVGDEQYF
>.|TRBJ2-3|TRBV12-3/TRBV12-4|.
TGTGCCAGCAGTCTAATCACAGATACGCAGTATTTT
CASSLITDTQYF
>.|TRBJ1-1|TRBV18|.
TGTGCCAGCTCACCCGGACCGGCGAACACTGAAGCTTTCTTT
CASSPGPANTEAFF
>once|TRBJ1-1|TRBV2|TRBD1
TGTGCCAGCAGTGCCCGACAGGGGTATGAAGCTTTCTTT
CASSARQGYEAFF
>.|TRBJ1-1|TRBV5-1|.
TGCGCCAGCAGCTTGGCCGGGGGGGCGCTTTCCACTGAAGCTTTCTTT
CASSLAGGALSTEAFF
>few|TRBJ2-3|TRBV2|.
TGTGCCAGCAGTGACCCTTTGGATACGCAGTATTTT
CASSDPLDTQYF
>.|TRBJ1-5|TRBV28|.
TGTGCCAGCAGTTTACGTAGGGGGGAAAGAAGTCAGCCCCAGCATTTT
CASSLRRGERSQPQHF
>.|TRBJ2-2|TRBV5-1|TRBD1
TGCGCCAGCAGCGGCCGGGACAGGGGTAAGTTCGGGGAGCTGTTTTTT
CASSGRDRGKFGELFF
>.|TRBJ2-7|TRBV5-5|TRBD2
TGTGCCAGCAGCTTGGAGACTAGCGGGTCCTACGAGCAGTACTTC
CASSLETSGSYEQYF
>.|TRBJ1-3|TRBV5-1|TRBD1
TGCGCCAGCAGCCGCGGACAGGGGTACGGAAACACCATATATTTT
CASSRGQGYGNTIYF
>few|TRBJ2-7|TRBV28|.
TGTGCCAGCAGTCCGACGGGTGGGTCGAGCTCCTACGAGCAGTACTTC
CASSPTGGSSSYEQYF
>.|TRBJ2-6|TRBV28|TRBD2
TGTGCCAGCAGTTTGGGAGGGGCCGCATCTGGGGCCAACGTCCTGACTTTC
CASSLGGAASGANVLTF
>once|TRBJ2-3|TRBV2|TRBD2
TGTGCCAGCAGTGTATGGGGAGGGGGCACAGATACGCAGTATTTT
CASSVWGGGTDTQYF
>.|TRBJ2-1|TRBV12-3/TRBV12-4|.
TGTGCCAGCAGTTTAGTCTCCGGGTCTGAGCAGTTCTTC
CASSLVSGSEQFF
>.|TRBJ1-2|TRBV9|.
TGTGCCAGCAGCGTGACCCCCAGTGGGGGGTACGGCTACACCTTC
CASSVTPSGGYGYTF
>.|TRBJ2-3|TRBV9|TRBD1
TGTGCCAGCAGCAGGAATGGACAGGGGATAGATACGCAGTATTTT
CASSRNGQGIDTQYF
>.|TRBJ2-1|TRBV5-6|.
TGTGCCAGCAGCGGAGGGACAGAAGTCATCTACAATGAGCAGTTCTTC
CASSGGTEVIYNEQFF
>.|TRBJ2-4|TRBV29-1|.
TGCAGCGTTGGGGGGCGTACCAAAAACATTCAGTACTTC
CSVGGRTKNIQYF
>.|TRBJ1-1|TRBV5-5|.
TGTGCCAGCAGCTTTGGGTTCACGAACACTGAAGCTTTCTTT
CASSFGFTNTEAFF
>.|TRBJ1-5|TRBV2|TRBD1
TGTGCCAGCAGCCGACAGGGTAATCAGCCCCAGCATTTT
CASSRQGNQPQHF
>few|TRBJ2-1|TRBV19|.
TGTGCCAGTAGTGGGGGGAATGAGCAGTTCTTC
CASSGGNEQFF
>.|TRBJ1-3|TRBV7-9|.
TGTGCCAGCGGTGGCCTCAATATCCAGTCTGGAAACACCATATATTTT
CASGGLNIQSGNTIYF
>few|TRBJ2-1|TRBV28|.
TGTGCCAGCAGTTTAAGTAGAAGCTCCTACAATGAGCAGTTCTTC
CASSLSRSSYNEQFF
>few|TRBJ1-2|TRBV6-5|.
TGTGCCAGCAGTTACGACAGGCGTGGCTACACCTTC
CASSYDRRGYTF
>.|TRBJ2-7|TRBV7-2|.
TGTGCCAGCAGCTTAGTCCGCGAGCAGTACTTC
CASSLVREQYF
>.|TRBJ2-1|TRBV5-4|.
TGTGCCAGCAGAGCCGGGACCAGGAGGGAGCAGTTCTTC
CASRAGTRREQFF
>.|TRBJ2-1|TRBV9|.
TGTGCCAGCAGCGTAGGCGGTCTGGGACTCTTCGCCGATGAGCAGTTCTTC
CASSVGGLGLFADEQFF
>.|TRBJ1-2|TRBV28|.
TGTGCCAGCAGTTTATACGGGCCGACCGCTGGCTACACCTTC
CASSLYGPTAGYTF
>.|TRBJ2-2|TRBV6-6|.
TGTGCCAGCAGTTACTCGAGGGCCTCCACCGGGGAGCTGTTTTTT
CASSYSRASTGELFF
>.|TRBJ2-7|TRBV5-1|.
TGCGCCAGCAGTTTGGGAACGACCTCGAGTTTGTTCGGGCAGTACTTC
CASSLGTTSSLFGQYF
>.|TRBJ2-2|TRBV5-1|.
TGCGCCAGCAGCTTGGTGCTAGCGTGGAACACCGGGGAGCTGTTTTTT
CASSLVLAWNTGELFF
>.|TRBJ2-3|TRBV9|.
TGTGCCAGCAGTAGGGACAGCACAGATACGCAGTATTTT
CASSRDSTDTQYF
>.|TRBJ1-3|TRBV5-6|.
TGTGCCAGCAGCTTGAGAGGGTCTGGAAACACCATATATTTT
CASSLRGSGNTIYF
>.|TRBJ2-1|TRBV27|TRBD1
TGTGCCAGCAGAACAGGGGCGATTAATGAGCAGTTCTTC
CASRTGAINEQFF
>.|TRBJ2-7|TRBV3-1/TRBV3-2|TRBD2
TGTGCCAGCAACACGGGGGGGCCTGACGAGCAGTACTTC
CASNTGGPDEQYF
>.|TRBJ1-2|TRBV10-3|.
TGTGCCATCAGTGAGTCTGAGAAGGGCGGTGGCTACACCTTC
CAISESEKGGGYTF
>.|TRBJ2-1|TRBV19|TRBD2
TGTGCCAGTAGTATCAGCACTAGCGGGTCCTACAATGAGCAGTTCTTC
CASSISTSGSYNEQFF
>.|TRBJ1-3|TRBV7-9|TRBD1
TGTGCCAGCAGCCCGGTGGACAGGGGGGGTTCTGGAAACACCATATATTTT
CASSPVDRGGSGNTIYF
>once|TRBJ1-3|TRBV2|.
TGTGCCAGCCGTGATGACTACTCTGAAAACACCATATATTTT
CASRDDYSENTIYF
>.|TRBJ2-1|TRBV12-3/TRBV12-4|.
TGTGCCAGCAGCTTCTCCTACAATGAGCAGTTCTTC
CASSFSYNEQFF
>.|TRBJ2-5|TRBV29-1|TRBD1
TGCAGCTACCAGGACAGGGTAAAAGAGACCCAGTACTTC
CSYQDRVKETQYF
>.|TRBJ2-1|TRBV20-1|.
TGCAGTCCCTGGGGGAATGAGCAGTTCTTC
CSPWGNEQFF